The rows below give T cell receptor beta chains drawn from one sample of a study of brain T cells in children with intractable seizures. TCRdb's table, derived via immunoSEQ multiplex PCR, lists solely in-frame clones and lacks some. This sample has 300,000 to 400,000 clones, with 93% found just once. The material sequenced was peripheral blood, taken 4 to 5 months after surgery. The receptor source for this set is a boy in the first two years of life with tuberous sclerosis and intractable seizures. CDR3s leave out the opening cysteine and the closing phenylalanine or tryptophan. D genes are given only for firm matches. The size entry is marked missing in some rows and otherwise reads once, few, many or a size class.

TRBV6-5 | . | . | ASSEYSNQPQH
TRBV7-2 | TRBD1 | . | ASSYRTGEDQPQH
TRBV11-3 | . | . | ASSLDGITDTQY
TRBV6-5 | . | few | ASSSTGYNSPLH
TRBV5-1 | . | . | ASSWTLEDTEAF
TRBV7-2 | . | . | ASSPRTIASYEQY
TRBV30 | . | . | AWSVGGNQPQH
TRBV19 | TRBD1 | . | ASSKGTGGSPLH
TRBV28 | TRBD2 | . | ASSSAGLAYEQY
TRBV19 | . | . | ASSTRDGGTEAF
TRBV7-6 | TRBD2 | . | ASSSRTSGGGYNEQF
TRBV24-1 | TRBD1 | . | ATSESTGTGANYGYT
TRBV9 | . | once | ASSVDRSPLH
TRBV6-1 | TRBD2 | . | ASSAELAGGKGHEQF
TRBV9 | . | . | ASSITGQVNGYT
TRBV6-5 | TRBD2 | . | ASSYQRGVEDTQY
TRBV5-1 | TRBD2 | . | ASHTGLGTDTQY
TRBV13 | TRBD2 | . | ASSLKSSGAQETQY
TRBV29-1 | TRBD1 | . | SAGQAALYEQY
TRBV12-3/TRBV12-4 | TRBD2 | . | ASLGLANEQY
TRBV7-8 | . | . | ASSYDPEGWRSYEQY
TRBV30 | TRBD1 | . | AFKLGTGMSNSPLH
TRBV11-3 | . | . | ASSLGLGARTEAF
TRBV27 | TRBD2 | . | ASRASGRAETQY
TRBV6-5 | . | once | ASRPANTDTQY
TRBV28 | . | . | ASSKPGVYEQY
TRBV11-1 | TRBD2 | once | ASSFSLAGGYNEQF
TRBV7-3 | . | . | ASSLGLRDSPLH
TRBV14 | TRBD1 | . | ASSFRGLQETQY
TRBV7-2 | . | once | ASSLGQARGYT
TRBV19 | TRBD2 | . | ASSIGGGTLYNEQF
TRBV4-1 | . | . | ASSQLASSYNEQF
TRBV25-1 | . | . | ASSISHISTDTGELF
TRBV9 | TRBD2 | . | ASSVVAGGDNEQF